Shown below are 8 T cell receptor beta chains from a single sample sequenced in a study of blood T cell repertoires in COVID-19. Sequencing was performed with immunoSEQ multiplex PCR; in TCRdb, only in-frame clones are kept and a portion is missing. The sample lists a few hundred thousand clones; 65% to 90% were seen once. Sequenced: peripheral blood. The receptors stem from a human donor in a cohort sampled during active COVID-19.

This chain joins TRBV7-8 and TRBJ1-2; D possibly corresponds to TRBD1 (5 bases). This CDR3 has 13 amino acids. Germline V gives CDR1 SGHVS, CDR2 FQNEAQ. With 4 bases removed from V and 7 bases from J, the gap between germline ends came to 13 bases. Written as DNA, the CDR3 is TGTGCCAGCAGCTCCAGTTGGGGGGGTGGCTACACCTTC. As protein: CASSSSWGGGYTF.

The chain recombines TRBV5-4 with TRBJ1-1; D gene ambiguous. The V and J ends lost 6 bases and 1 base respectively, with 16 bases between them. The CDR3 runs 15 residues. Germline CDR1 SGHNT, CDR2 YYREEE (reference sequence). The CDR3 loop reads CASTYGPAGNTEAFF. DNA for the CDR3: TGTGCCAGCACCTATGGGCCGGCAGGGAACACTGAAGCTTTCTTT.

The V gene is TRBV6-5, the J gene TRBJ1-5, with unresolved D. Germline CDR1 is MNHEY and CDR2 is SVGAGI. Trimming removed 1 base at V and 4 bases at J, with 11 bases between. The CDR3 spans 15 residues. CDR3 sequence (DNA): TGTGCCAGCAGTTACTTGACTGCTCGTAATCAGCCCCAGCATTTT. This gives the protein CASSYLTARNQPQHF.

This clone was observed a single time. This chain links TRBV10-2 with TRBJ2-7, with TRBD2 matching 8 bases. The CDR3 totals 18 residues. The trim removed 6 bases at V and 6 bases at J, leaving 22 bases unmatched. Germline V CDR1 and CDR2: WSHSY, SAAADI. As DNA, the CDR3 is TGCGCCAGCAGCCGTTTAGACTGGACTTTGGGCCGGGAGGGCGAGCAGTACTTC. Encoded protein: CASSRLDWTLGREGEQYF.

CDR3 sequence (DNA): TGTGCCAGCAGCTTAGAGGGAAGGTATGGCTACACCTTC. Residues: CASSLEGRYGYTF. V usage is TRBV7-3 and J usage is TRBJ1-2; no definite D call. The V end was cut by 2 bases, the J end by 5 bases, with 9 bases between. This CDR3 is 13 amino acids long. CDR1 is SGHTA, CDR2 FQGTGA, per germline. Together with reference TRBV7-3 and TRBJ1-2, the CDR3 gives the full variable domain: GAGVSQTPSNKVTEKGKYVELRCDPISGHTALYWYRQSLGQGPEFLIYFQGTGAADDSGLPNDRFFAVRPEGSVSTLKIQRTERGDSAVYLCASSLEGRYGYTFGSGTRLTVV.

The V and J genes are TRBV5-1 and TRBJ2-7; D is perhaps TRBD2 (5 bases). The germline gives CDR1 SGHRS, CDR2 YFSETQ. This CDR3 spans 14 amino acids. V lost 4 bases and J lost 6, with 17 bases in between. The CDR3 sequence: CASSPEPTIGEQYF. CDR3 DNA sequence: TGCGCCAGCAGCCCGGAACCGACTATCGGCGAGCAGTACTTC. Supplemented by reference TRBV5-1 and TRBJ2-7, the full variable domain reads KAGVTQTPRYLIKTRGQQVTLSCSPISGHRSVSWYQQTPGQGLQFLFEYFSETQRNKGNFPGRFSGRQFSNSRSEMNVSTLELGDSALYLCASSPEPTIGEQYFGPGTRLTVT.

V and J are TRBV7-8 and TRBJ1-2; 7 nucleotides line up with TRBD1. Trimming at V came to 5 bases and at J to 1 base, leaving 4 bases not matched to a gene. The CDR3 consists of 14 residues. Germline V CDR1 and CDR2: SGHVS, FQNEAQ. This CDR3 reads CASSNRGHNYGYTF. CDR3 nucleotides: TGTGCCAGCAGCAACAGGGGCCATAACTATGGCTACACCTTC.

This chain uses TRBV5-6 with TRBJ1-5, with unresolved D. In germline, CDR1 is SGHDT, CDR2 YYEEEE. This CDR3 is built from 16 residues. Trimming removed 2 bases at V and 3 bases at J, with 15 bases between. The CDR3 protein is CASSFRVLGFNQPQHF. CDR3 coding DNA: TGTGCCAGCAGCTTTCGGGTTTTGGGTTTCAATCAGCCCCAGCATTTT.